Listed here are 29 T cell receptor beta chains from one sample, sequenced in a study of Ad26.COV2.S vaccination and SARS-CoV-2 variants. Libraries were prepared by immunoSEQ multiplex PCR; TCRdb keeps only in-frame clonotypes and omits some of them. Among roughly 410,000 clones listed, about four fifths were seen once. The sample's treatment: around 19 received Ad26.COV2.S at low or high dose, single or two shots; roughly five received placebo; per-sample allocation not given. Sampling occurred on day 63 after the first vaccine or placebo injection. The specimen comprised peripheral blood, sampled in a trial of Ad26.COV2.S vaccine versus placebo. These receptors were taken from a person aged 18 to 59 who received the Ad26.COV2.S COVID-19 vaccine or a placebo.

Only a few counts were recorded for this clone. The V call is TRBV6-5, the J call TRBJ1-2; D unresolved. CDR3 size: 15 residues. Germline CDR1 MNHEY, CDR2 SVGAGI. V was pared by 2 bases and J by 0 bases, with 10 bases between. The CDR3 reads CASSYLPVANYGYTF. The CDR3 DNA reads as TGTGCCAGCAGTTACCTCCCGGTAGCTAACTATGGCTACACCTTC.

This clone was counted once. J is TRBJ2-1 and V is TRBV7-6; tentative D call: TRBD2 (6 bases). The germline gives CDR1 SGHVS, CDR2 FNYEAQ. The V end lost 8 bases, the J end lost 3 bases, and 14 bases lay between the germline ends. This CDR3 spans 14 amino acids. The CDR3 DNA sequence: TGTGCCAGCCTCCCGGCGGGGATCTACAATGAGCAGTTCTTC. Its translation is CASLPAGIYNEQFF.

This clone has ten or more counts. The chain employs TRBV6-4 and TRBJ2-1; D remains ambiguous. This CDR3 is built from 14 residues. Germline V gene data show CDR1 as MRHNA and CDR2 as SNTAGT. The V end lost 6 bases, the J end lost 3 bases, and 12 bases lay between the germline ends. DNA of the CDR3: TGTGCCAGCAGCCCAGAACTTGACTACAATGAGCAGTTCTTC. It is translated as CASSPELDYNEQFF.

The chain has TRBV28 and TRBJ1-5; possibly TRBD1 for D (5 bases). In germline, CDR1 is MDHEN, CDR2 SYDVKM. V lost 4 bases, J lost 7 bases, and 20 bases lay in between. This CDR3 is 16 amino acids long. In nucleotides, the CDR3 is TGTGCCAGCAGTTCGAGGGGTAGGCGTAACTACCAGCCCCAGCATTTT. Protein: CASSSRGRRNYQPQHF.

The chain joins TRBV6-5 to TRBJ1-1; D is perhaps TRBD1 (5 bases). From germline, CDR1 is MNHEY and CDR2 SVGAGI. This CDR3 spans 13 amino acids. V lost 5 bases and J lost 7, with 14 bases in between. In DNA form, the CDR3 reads TGTGCCAGCAGTCTGGACGGGGGTAGTGAAGCTTTCTTT. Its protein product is CASSLDGGSEAFF.

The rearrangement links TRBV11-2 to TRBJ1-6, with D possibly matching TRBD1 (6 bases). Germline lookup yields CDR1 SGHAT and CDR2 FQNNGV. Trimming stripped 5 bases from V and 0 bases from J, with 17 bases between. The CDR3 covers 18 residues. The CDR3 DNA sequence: TGTGCCAGCAGCCCGTGGACAGCCGTGAGCTCCTATAATTCACCCCTCCACTTT. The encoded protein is CASSPWTAVSSYNSPLHF.

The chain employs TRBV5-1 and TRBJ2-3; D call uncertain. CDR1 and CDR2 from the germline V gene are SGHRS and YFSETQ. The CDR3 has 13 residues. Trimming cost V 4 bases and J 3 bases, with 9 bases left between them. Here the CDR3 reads CASSPYRTDTQYF. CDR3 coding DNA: TGCGCCAGCAGCCCTTATAGGACAGATACGCAGTATTTT. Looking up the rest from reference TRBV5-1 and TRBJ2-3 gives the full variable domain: KAGVTQTPRYLIKTRGQQVTLSCSPISGHRSVSWYQQTPGQGLQFLFEYFSETQRNKGNFPGRFSGRQFSNSRSEMNVSTLELGDSALYLCASSPYRTDTQYFGPGTRLTVL.

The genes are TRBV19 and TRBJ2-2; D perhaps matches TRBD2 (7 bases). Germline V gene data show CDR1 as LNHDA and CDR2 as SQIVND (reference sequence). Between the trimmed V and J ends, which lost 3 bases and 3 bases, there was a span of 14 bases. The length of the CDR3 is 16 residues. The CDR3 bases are TGTGCCAGTAGTATGGGGGCGGGGGCGTACACCGGGGAGCTGTTTTTT. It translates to CASSMGAGAYTGELFF.

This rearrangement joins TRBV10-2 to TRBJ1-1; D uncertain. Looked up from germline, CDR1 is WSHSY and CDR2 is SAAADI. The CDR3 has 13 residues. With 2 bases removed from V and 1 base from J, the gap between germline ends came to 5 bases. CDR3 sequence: CASSEMGNTEAFF. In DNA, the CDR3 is TGCGCCAGCAGTGAGATGGGGAACACTGAAGCTTTCTTT.

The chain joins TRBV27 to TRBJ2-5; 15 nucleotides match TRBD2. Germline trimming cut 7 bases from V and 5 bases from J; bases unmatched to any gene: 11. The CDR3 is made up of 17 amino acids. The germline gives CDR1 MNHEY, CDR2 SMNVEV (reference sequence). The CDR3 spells CASTPGTSGGRGETQYF. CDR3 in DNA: TGTGCCAGCACACCCGGGACTAGCGGGGGGCGAGGGGAGACCCAGTACTTC.

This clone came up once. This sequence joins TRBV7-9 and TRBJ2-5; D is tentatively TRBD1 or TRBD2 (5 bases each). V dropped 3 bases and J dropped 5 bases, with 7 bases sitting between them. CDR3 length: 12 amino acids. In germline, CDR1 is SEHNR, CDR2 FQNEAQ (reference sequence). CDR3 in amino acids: CASSFWGETQYF. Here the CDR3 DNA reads TGTGCCAGCAGCTTCTGGGGGGAGACCCAGTACTTC.

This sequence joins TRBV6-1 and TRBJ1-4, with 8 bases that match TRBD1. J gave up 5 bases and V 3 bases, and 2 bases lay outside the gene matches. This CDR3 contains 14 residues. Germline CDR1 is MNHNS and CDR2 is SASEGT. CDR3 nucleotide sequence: TGTGCCAGCAGTGAGGACAGGGTGAATGAAAAACTGTTTTTT. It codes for CASSEDRVNEKLFF.

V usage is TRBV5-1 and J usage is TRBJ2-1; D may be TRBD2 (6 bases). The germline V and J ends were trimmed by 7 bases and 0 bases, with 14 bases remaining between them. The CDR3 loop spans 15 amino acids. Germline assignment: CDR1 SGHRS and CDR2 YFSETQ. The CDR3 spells CASLKLGGSYNEQFF. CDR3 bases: TGCGCCAGCCTCAAGCTGGGGGGCTCCTACAATGAGCAGTTCTTC.

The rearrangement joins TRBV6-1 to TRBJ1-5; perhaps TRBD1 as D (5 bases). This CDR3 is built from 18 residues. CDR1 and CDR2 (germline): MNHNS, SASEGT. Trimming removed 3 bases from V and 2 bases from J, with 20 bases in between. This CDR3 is CASSDNVGKGTGNQPQHF. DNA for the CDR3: TGTGCCAGCAGTGATAATGTGGGTAAGGGGACCGGCAATCAGCCCCAGCATTTT.

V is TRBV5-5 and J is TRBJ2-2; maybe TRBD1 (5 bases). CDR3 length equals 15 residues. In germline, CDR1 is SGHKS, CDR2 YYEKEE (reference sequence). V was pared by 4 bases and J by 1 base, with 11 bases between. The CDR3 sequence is CASSPDSLNTGELFF. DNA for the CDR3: TGTGCCAGCAGCCCCGACAGTCTGAACACCGGGGAGCTGTTTTTT.

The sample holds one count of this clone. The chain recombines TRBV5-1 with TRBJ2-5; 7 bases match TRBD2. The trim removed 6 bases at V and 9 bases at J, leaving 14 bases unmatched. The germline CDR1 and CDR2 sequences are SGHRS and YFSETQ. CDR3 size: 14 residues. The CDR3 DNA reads TGCGCCAGCACCCCGGGACTACCCCCCGAGGCCCAGTACTTC. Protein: CASTPGLPPEAQYF.

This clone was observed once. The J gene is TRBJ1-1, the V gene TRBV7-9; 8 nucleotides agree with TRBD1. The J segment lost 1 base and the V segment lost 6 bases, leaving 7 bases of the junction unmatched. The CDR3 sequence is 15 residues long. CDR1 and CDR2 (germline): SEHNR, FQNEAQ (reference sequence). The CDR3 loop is CASSSWTGQNTEAFF. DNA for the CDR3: TGTGCCAGCAGTTCCTGGACAGGGCAGAACACTGAAGCTTTCTTT.

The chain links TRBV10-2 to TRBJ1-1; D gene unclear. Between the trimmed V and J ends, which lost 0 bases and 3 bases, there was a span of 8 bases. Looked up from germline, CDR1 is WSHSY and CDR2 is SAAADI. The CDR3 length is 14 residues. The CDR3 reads CASSESYRDTEAFF. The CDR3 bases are TGCGCCAGCAGTGAGTCTTACCGGGACACTGAAGCTTTCTTT.

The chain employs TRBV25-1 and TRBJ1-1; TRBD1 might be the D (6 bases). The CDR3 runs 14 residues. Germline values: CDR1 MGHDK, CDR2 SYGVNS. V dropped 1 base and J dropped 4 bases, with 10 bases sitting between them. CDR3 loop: CASSEFGGATEAFF. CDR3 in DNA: TGTGCCAGCAGTGAATTTGGGGGGGCCACTGAAGCTTTCTTT.

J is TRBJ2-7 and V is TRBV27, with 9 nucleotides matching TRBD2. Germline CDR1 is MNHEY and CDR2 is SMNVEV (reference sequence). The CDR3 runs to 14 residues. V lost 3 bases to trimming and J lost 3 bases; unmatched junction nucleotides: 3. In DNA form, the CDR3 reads TGTGCCAGCAGTTTGGCACTAGCGGGCTACGAGCAGTACTTC. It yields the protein CASSLALAGYEQYF.

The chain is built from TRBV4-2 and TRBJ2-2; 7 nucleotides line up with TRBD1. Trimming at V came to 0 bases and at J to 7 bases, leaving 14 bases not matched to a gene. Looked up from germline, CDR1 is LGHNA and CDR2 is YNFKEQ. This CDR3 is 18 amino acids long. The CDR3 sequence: CASSQDSRQGGGNGELFF. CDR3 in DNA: TGTGCCAGCAGCCAAGATAGTAGACAGGGTGGTGGGAACGGGGAGCTGTTTTTT.

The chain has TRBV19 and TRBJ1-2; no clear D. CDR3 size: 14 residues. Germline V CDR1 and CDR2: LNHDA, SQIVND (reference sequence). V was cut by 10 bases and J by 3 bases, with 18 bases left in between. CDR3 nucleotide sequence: TGTGCCACTGATCATCCTTACCGGGACTATGGCTACACCTTC. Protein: CATDHPYRDYGYTF.

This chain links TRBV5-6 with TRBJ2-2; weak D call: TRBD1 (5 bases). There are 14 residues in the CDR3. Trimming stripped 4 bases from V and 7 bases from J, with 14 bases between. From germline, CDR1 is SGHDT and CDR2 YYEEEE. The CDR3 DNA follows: TGTGCCAGCAGCCGTCTAGGGGTGAGCGGGGAGCTGTTTTTT. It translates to CASSRLGVSGELFF.

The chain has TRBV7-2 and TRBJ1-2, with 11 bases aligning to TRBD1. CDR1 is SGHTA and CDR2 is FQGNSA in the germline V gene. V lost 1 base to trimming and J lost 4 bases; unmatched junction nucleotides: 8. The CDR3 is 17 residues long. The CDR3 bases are TGTGCCAGCAGCTTAGTACCAGGGACAGGGGGGGCCTATGGCTACACCTTC. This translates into CASSLVPGTGGAYGYTF. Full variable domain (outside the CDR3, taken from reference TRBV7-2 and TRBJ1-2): GAGVSQSPSNKVTEKGKDVELRCDPISGHTALYWYRQSLGQGLEFLIYFQGNSAPDKSGLPSDRFSAERTGGSVSTLTIQRTQQEDSAVYLCASSLVPGTGGAYGYTFGSGTRLTVV.

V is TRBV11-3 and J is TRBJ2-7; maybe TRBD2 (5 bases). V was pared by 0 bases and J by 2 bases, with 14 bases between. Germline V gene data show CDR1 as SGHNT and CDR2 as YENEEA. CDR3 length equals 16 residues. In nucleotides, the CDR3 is TGTGCCAGCAGCTTAGATGAGGGTCTACGTCCCTACGAGCAGTACTTC. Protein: CASSLDEGLRPYEQYF.

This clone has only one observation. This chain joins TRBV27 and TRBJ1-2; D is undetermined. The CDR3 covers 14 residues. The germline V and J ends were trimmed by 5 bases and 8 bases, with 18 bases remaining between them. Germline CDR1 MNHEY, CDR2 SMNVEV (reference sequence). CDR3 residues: CASSPSGPVRGYTF. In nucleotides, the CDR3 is TGTGCCAGCAGTCCCTCCGGACCGGTTAGAGGCTACACCTTC.

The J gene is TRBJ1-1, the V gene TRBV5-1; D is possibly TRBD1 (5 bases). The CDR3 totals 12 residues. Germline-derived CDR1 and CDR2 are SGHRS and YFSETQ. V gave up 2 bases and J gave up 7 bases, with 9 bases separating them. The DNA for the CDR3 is TGCGCCAGCAGCTTCCCAGGGAGTGAAGCTTTCTTT. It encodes CASSFPGSEAFF.

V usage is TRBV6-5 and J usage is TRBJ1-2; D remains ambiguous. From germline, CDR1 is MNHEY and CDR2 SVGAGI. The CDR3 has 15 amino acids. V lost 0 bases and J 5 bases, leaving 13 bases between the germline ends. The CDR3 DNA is TGTGCCAGCAGTTACTCGAATTACGGGGTTTATGGCTACACCTTC. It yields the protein CASSYSNYGVYGYTF.

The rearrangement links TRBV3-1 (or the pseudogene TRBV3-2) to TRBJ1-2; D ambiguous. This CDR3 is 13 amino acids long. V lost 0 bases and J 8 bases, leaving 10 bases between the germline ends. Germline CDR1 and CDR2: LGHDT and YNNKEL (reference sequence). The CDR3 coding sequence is TGTGCCAGCAGCCAAGATCGCACTGACGGCTACACCTTC. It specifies CASSQDRTDGYTF.